The entry below describes one TCR beta chain. This clonotype occurred many times. No antigen is known for it. No clone much larger than this one lies a single base away; base qualities are absent. Hyperthyroidism patients were newly diagnosed, had a disease duration of under 2 months, and were aged 18 to 65 years. Exclusion was applied to patients with uncontrolled infections, other autoimmune diseases, pregnancy or lactation. Clinical symptoms, serum thyroxine and TRAb, thyroid ultrasound, and orbital computed tomography formed the basis for the diagnoses. For progressor patients, blood was drawn at the first diagnosis of hyperthyroidism, before any ophthalmopathy symptoms had appeared. Ficoll-Paque density gradient centrifugation was used to isolate PBMCs from around 10 ml of fresh peripheral blood. Progressor patients were defined as those initially diagnosed with Graves' hyperthyroidism in whom ophthalmopathy developed during follow-up. Trizol reagent was used to extract total RNA, and RNA quality was then checked on an Agilent 2100 Bioanalyzer.

The sample originates from a study of T cells in Graves' hyperthyroidism and ophthalmopathy (dated by TCRdb to between 2018 and 2021). Notes on the research overall: Peripheral blood was sampled at the time of initial diagnosis, prior to any treatment. A discovery cohort of about a hundred patients, 43 with Graves' ophthalmopathy and 57 with stable Graves' hyperthyroidism, was used to find distinguishing TCR V-J signatures. Whether ophthalmopathy could be predicted prospectively was tested in an independent validation cohort made up of 18 to 20 hyperthyroidism patients plus 17 patients who later progressed to ophthalmopathy. Following sampling, methimazole starting at 30 mg daily was given to hyperthyroidism patients, and high-dose intravenous methylprednisolone was given to ophthalmopathy patients. In about 6 Graves' hyperthyroidism patients, the study also compared T-cell repertoires from thyroid tissue with T-cell repertoires from blood. The paper reports TCR Vbeta CDR3 sequencing of about 140 peripheral blood samples: approximately 43 ophthalmopathy, some 80 hyperthyroidism and 17 progressor patients. The approximately 90 discovery patients were divided at random into training and test sets in a 7:3 ratio.

What the study reported, not specific to this receptor: Most expanded thyroid clonotypes (frequency above 0.001) were also detected in blood, a finding suggesting that blood repertoires may reflect thyroid immune responses. In cross-validation, a model built on a 13 V-J signature told ophthalmopathy apart from stable hyperthyroidism with under 90% sensitivity and approximately 81% specificity, and in testing the same model reached 80%/75%. No statistical method was used to fix the sample size in advance, and group allocation was not hidden from the investigators. In validation, progression to ophthalmopathy was predicted by the model with roughly 69% sensitivity and under 85% specificity, a median of 6.5 months before onset.

Via the germline V gene, CDR1 is KGHSH and CDR2 LQKENI. Compared with germline, V lacks 4 bases and J lacks 0 bases; bases without a gene match: 8. The CDR3, from cysteine to phenylalanine, totals 17 residues. The CDR3 DNA has 51 bases and is translated from base 1. TCR beta CDR3 regions were amplified from RNA transcripts. The first round of RT-PCR for the TCR CDR3 was performed with the HTBI primer set and the Qiagen OneStep RT-PCR kit. The libraries were constructed in a second round of multiplex PCR and then size-selected and purified. Libraries were sequenced paired-end with 100 bp reads on an Illumina HiSeq2000. On the study's bioinformatics: SOAPnuke was used to process the raw data, removing reads that contained adapters or uncalled bases, had a mean Phred below 15, or lacked an exact match to the constant primer or identifier. High-quality paired reads were merged using COPE v1.2.5, and each unique nucleotide sequence was defined as a clonotype. MiTCR v1.1 was used to align the clonotypes against IMGT TRBV, TRBD and TRBJ reference segments. The analysis included only V-J combinations with a frequency above 0.0001, which together covered about 99% of the repertoires. A TCS score was defined as the ratio between F50 (clonal expansion) and ExV (chaos), using BLOSUM62-based TCRdist between CDR3 peptides within each V-J. Welch's t-statistics and random forest reduced around 520 V-J features to under 15, which were used in a naive Bayes classifier (R e1071). TCRdb trimmed the raw reads at Q25, called clones with MiXCR and kept productive beta chains. CDR3 protein duplicates are merged, each entry listing the most common genes and DNA. None of the V and J calls come from the authors' own analysis; TCRdb made them. This sample is represented by around 260,000 distinct CDR3 sequences; less than 30% of them were singletons. Of the sample, approximately 30% falls within the top ten clones.

The source of this sequence is a man aged 40-50 years with Graves' hyperthyroidism that later progressed to Graves' ophthalmopathy. The sample consisted of blood. Rearrangement joined TRBV18 to TRBJ2-5; the central 10 bases match TRBD1. The sequenced DNA: TGTGCCAGCTCACAGAGCCGGGACAGGGGATACCAAGAGACCCAGTACTTC. This is translated as CASSQSRDRGYQETQYF.